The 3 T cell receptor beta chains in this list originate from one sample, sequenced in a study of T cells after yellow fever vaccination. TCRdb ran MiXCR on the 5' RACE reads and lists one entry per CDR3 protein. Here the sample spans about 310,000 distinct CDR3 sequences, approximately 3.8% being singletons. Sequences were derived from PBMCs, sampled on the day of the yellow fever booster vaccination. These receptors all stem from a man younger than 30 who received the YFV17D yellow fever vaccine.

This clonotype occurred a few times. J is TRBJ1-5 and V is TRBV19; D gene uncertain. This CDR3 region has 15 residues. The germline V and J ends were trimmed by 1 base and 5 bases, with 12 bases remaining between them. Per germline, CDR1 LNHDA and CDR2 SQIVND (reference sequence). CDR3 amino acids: CASSIGREDYQPQHF. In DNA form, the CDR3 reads TGTGCCAGTAGTATAGGTCGAGAAGACTATCAGCCCCAGCATTTT.

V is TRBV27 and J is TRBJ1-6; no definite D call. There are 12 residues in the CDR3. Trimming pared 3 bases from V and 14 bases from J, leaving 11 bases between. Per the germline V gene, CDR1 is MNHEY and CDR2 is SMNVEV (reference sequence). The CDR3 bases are TGTGCCAGCAGTTTTCGGCTTGGGGCCCTCCACTTT. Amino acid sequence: CASSFRLGALHF.

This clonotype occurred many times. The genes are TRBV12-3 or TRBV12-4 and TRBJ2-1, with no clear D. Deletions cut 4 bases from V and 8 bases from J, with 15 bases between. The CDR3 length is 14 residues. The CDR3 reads CASSSVLGLHEQFF. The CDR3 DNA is TGTGCCAGCAGTTCGGTCCTGGGCCTCCATGAGCAGTTCTTC.